This entry lists 8 T cell receptor beta chains sequenced from one sample in a study of T cell clonotyping in hematopoietic cell transplantation. TCRdb's table, derived via immunoSEQ multiplex PCR, lists solely in-frame clones and lacks some. The sample carries 45,000 to 60,000 clones, around 86% recorded once. Specified time point: recipient sample about 28 days before transplant, after cytoreduction. Here the sequenced sample was peripheral blood mononuclear cells, taken before stem cell transplant. Receptors were obtained from a man aged 60 to 75 with biphenotypic leukemia. Some clones in this sample may be carry-over from other donors' samples.

This chain uses TRBV19 with TRBJ1-1; 9 nucleotides agree with TRBD1. CDR3 size: 15 residues. V lost 10 bases and J lost 1; bases outside the gene matches: 10. CDR1 and CDR2 (germline): LNHDA, SQIVND (reference sequence). The CDR3 loop reads CANYRGQCKNTEAFF. The CDR3 nucleotides are TGTGCCAACTACAGGGGGCAGTGTAAGAACACTGAAGCTTTCTTT.

This rearrangement joins TRBV28 to TRBJ2-1; 10 bases are shared with TRBD2. Trimming took 4 bases from V and 10 from J; bases not matched to a gene: 16. The V gene's germline CDR1 is MDHEN and CDR2 SYDVKM. The CDR3 is 17 residues long. As DNA, the CDR3 is TGTGCCAGCAGTTCCTCAGCGGGAGGGCCCCACTACGACGAGCAGTTCTTC. It yields the protein CASSSSAGGPHYDEQFF. Full variable domain (outside the CDR3, taken from reference TRBV28 and TRBJ2-1): DVKVTQSSRYLVKRTGEKVFLECVQDMDHENMFWYRQDPGLGLRLIYFSYDVKMKEKGDIPEGYSVSREKKERFSLILESASTNQTSMYLCASSSSAGGPHYDEQFFGPGTRLTVL.

This chain uses TRBV2 with TRBJ2-1; 11 bases fit TRBD2. Germline loops: CDR1 SNHLY, CDR2 FYNNEI. The CDR3 sequence is 14 residues long. V was clipped by 5 bases and J by 16 bases; unmatched bases: 13. The CDR3 here is CASSQSGTGTSGFF. The CDR3 DNA is TGTGCCAGCAGTCAGTCAGGTACCGGGACTAGCGGTTTCTTC.

The rearrangement joins TRBV6-6 to TRBJ2-5; 7 nucleotides line up with TRBD2. With V trimmed by 7 bases and J by 6 bases, 11 bases remained unmatched. The CDR3 is 14 amino acids. Germline loops: CDR1 MNHNY, CDR2 SVGAGI (reference sequence). DNA of the CDR3: TGTGCCAGCATTGACCGACTAGCAATGCAGACCCAGTACTTC. Its translation is CASIDRLAMQTQYF.

The chain uses TRBV5-4 and TRBJ2-7; 13 nucleotides agree with TRBD2. This CDR3 has 15 residues. In germline, CDR1 is SGHNT, CDR2 YYREEE (reference sequence). J was trimmed by 4 bases and V by 4 bases; bases with no gene match: 5. This CDR3 is CASSPGLAGEYEQYF. In DNA, the CDR3 is TGTGCCAGCAGCCCAGGACTAGCGGGAGAGTACGAGCAGTACTTC.

The rearrangement joins TRBV25-1 to TRBJ2-3; maybe TRBD2 (6 bases). The CDR3 is 15 residues long. The V gene lost 4 bases and the J gene lost 2 bases, with 13 bases spanning the gap. CDR1 and CDR2 from the germline V gene are MGHDK and SYGVNS. The CDR3 DNA follows: TGTGCCAGCAGTGTACAGCGGGCATTCACAGATACGCAGTATTTT. Translating it yields CASSVQRAFTDTQYF.

The chain carries TRBV5-1 and TRBJ1-4, with D maybe TRBD1 (5 bases). V was trimmed by 7 bases and J by 8 bases, leaving 15 bases between them. Germline CDR1 SGHRS, CDR2 YFSETQ. The CDR3 has 13 amino acids. The DNA of the CDR3 is TGCGCCAGCCACCAGGGCAGGGACGAAAAACTGTTTTTT. It yields the protein CASHQGRDEKLFF.

The genes are TRBV11-2 and TRBJ2-1; 10 nucleotides agree with TRBD2. The CDR3 covers 16 residues. V lost 0 bases, J lost 7 bases, and 6 bases stayed unmatched. Germline CDR1 is SGHAT and CDR2 is FQNNGV. The chain's CDR3 is CASSLDSSGRSNEQFF. The CDR3 DNA reads TGTGCCAGCAGCTTAGATAGTAGCGGGAGGTCGAATGAGCAGTTCTTC.